This TCR beta chain was captured by sequencing in a study of T cell responses to AZD1222 COVID-19 vaccine. V gave up 6 bases and J gave up 5 bases; unmatched junction bases: 10. This CDR3 is built from 15 residues. The germline V gene has CDR1 SGHTA and CDR2 FQGTGA. In regard to this clone: Antigen specificity is unknown.

General study findings and limits: Repertoires were obtained only post-peak T cell response. Recipients of AZD1222 seropositive at baseline numbered only 5 to 7. Donors were largely white British and mainly female; clonal diversity was possibly underestimated.

Only in-frame clones appear in the TCRdb table, and some are missing; sequencing was by immunoSEQ multiplex PCR. The sample holds approximately 170,000 clones; 88% are singletons and the top ten take approximately 10%. The chain links TRBV7-3 to TRBJ2-3; TRBD2 matches 8 bases. This TCR derives from an adult who received the AZD1222 COVID-19 vaccine. Here the sequenced sample was peripheral blood, taken 28 days after the second AZD1222 dose. CDR3 bases: TGTGCCAGCAGTCTCAGCGGGGGCTACTTAGATACGCAGTATTTT. It is translated as CASSLSGGYLDTQYF. Full variable domain (remainder filled in from reference TRBV7-3 and TRBJ2-3): GAGVSQTPSNKVTEKGKYVELRCDPISGHTALYWYRQSLGQGPEFLIYFQGTGAADDSGLPNDRFFAVRPEGSVSTLKIQRTERGDSAVYLCASSLSGGYLDTQYFGPGTRLTVL.